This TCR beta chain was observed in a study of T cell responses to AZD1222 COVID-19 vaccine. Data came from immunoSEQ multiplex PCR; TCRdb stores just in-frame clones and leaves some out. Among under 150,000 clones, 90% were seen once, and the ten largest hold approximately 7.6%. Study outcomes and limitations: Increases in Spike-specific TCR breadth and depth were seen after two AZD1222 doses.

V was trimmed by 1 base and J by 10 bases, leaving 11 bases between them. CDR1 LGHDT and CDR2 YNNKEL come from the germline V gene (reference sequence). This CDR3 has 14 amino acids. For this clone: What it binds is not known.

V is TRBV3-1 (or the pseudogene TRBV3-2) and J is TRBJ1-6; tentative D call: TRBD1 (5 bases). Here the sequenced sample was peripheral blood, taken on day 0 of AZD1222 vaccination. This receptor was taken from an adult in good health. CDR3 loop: CASSQAGPRSPLHF. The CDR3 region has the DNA TGTGCCAGCAGCCAAGCAGGGCCCAGGTCACCCCTCCACTTT.